Shown below are 2 T cell receptor beta chains from a single sample sequenced in a study of vaccination and CD4 T cells after COVID-19. The sample's treatment: roughly 10-day PBMC culture with coronavirus spike peptide pools or control peptides (ViraFEST assay). Sequencing of cultured CD4+ T cell DNA used the Oncomine TCR Beta short-read assay. TCRdb processed the PCR reads anew with MiXCR; each CDR3 protein has one entry. The sample comprises some 18,000 distinct CDR3 sequences, 51% of which are singletons, and roughly 10% rests with the top ten. Their antigen targets remain unknown. The sequencing here drew on CD4+ T cells from blood, cultured in vitro, taken before SARS-CoV-2 vaccination. These receptors were obtained from a human donor who had recovered from COVID-19.

The chain joins TRBV27 to TRBJ1-6; a possible D gene is TRBD1 (6 bases). V dropped 6 bases and J dropped 9 bases, with 18 bases sitting between them. Germline V gives CDR1 MNHEY, CDR2 SMNVEV (reference sequence). This CDR3 region has 15 residues. As DNA, the CDR3 is TGTGCCAGCAGGCGGACAGACGCCACCTTTTCACCCCTCCACTTT. Protein product: CASRRTDATFSPLHF.

This clonotype was seen only a few times. V usage is TRBV6-2 or TRBV6-3 and J usage is TRBJ2-5; 7 bases line up with TRBD2. CDR3 size: 13 residues. Trimming removed 4 bases from V and 4 bases from J; junction bases left unmatched: 3. Per germline, CDR1 MNHEY and CDR2 SVGEGT. The CDR3 DNA reads TGTGCCAGCAGTTGGGCGGGAGCAGAGACCCAGTACTTC. This translates into CASSWAGAETQYF.